This T cell receptor (beta chain) was found in a study of shared clonotypes between healthy human individuals. Whole-study findings and limits: It was observed that approximately 5% of naive CD4 clonotypes were shared across a handful of donors.

The V end lost 3 bases, the J end lost 2 bases, and 17 bases lay between the germline ends. The CDR3 totals 17 residues. Assay: immunoSEQ multiplex PCR; the TCRdb copy retains only in-frame clones and omits some. The table records about 1 million clones, about 75% of them present only once. About this clone itself: What it binds is unknown.

The chain recombines TRBV23-1 with TRBJ2-1; perhaps TRBD2 as D (6 bases). TRBV23-1 is labeled an ORF, and its function is uncertain. The TCR comes from a man younger than 35 in good health. Sequenced material: memory CD4+ T cells sorted from blood. The sample's subset: CD45RA-negative fraction. The CDR3 DNA is TGCGCCAGCAGTCACCTCGGGTGGGAGGAACCCTACAATGAGCAGTTCTTC. Protein sequence: CASSHLGWEEPYNEQFF.